The 2 T cell receptor beta chains below come from one sample, sequenced in a study of Tregs in tolerant kidney transplant recipients. Profiling relied on immunoSEQ multiplex PCR, and the TCRdb table lists in-frame clones only, not all of them. The data contain about 83,000 clones, 98% of them singletons. Source: CD4+ T cells from blood, taken before the transplant. The receptors were sampled from a human donor who received a combined kidney and bone marrow transplant.

The rearrangement links TRBV19 to TRBJ2-7; the D gene is possibly TRBD2 (5 bases). V gave up 3 bases and J gave up 11 bases, with 17 bases separating them. The CDR3 has 13 amino acids. Germline V lookup: CDR1 LNHDA, CDR2 SQIVND (reference sequence). CDR3 DNA: TGTGCCAGTAGTATTCGATCGGACTCCCTTAAGTACTTC. It encodes CASSIRSDSLKYF.

The chain links TRBV4-3 to TRBJ1-3; the D is unclear. The length of the CDR3 is 16 residues. Germline lookup yields CDR1 LGHNA and CDR2 YSLEER. The V end lost 0 bases, the J end lost 0 bases, and 9 bases lay between the germline ends. The CDR3, as DNA: TGCGCCAGCAGCCAAGAAGTACAGAACTCTGGAAACACCATATATTTT. This sequence encodes CASSQEVQNSGNTIYF.